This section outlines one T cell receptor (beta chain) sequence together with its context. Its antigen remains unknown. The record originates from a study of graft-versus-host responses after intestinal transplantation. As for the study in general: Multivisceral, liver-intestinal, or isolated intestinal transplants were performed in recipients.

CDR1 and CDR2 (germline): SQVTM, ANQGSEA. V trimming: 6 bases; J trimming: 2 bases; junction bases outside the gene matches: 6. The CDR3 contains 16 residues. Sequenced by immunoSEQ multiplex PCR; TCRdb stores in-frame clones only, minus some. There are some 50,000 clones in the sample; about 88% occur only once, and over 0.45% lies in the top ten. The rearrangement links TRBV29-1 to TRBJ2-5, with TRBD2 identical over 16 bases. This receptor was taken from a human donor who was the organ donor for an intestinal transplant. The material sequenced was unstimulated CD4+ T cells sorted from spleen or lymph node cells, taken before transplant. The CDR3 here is CSVAPGLAGGQETQYF. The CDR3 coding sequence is TGCAGCGTCGCCCCGGGACTAGCGGGGGGGCAAGAGACCCAGTACTTC.